This is a list of T cell receptor beta chains from one sample in a study of cytomegalovirus exposure and HLA in healthy donors. Clones were read by immunoSEQ multiplex PCR, and TCRdb kept only the in-frame ones, dropping some. The sample yields almost 200,000 clones, 79% seen once. The specimen sequenced was PBMCs. Every receptor here comes from a woman aged 25 to 39 in good health and CMV-seropositive. The CDR3 runs from the conserved cysteine through the conserved F or W.

v_gene	CDR3aa
TRBV7-2	CASSSQGNIQYF
TRBV7-8	CASSSYRPGQKSGRVPNEQFF
TRBV27	CASRPSLGAYEQYF
TRBV4-1	CASSQDRLDRKTQYF
TRBV11-2	CASSLDQLIAREQYF
TRBV27	CASTPGLATDEQFF
TRBV19	CASSVGLDLHEQFF
TRBV5-1	CASSLNSGTEAFF
TRBV4-1	CASSPYGRQGGTF
TRBV25-1	CASSARQGSYGYTF
TRBV4-3	CASSQDWRAGGTEAFF
TRBV27	CASSSGQGWFEQYF
TRBV7-2	CASSENSLTGTLETQYF
TRBV6-8	CARGPPRLRNTIYF
TRBV6-1	CASSEPLTSGFTYEQYF
TRBV21-1	CASSKGDYSYEQYF
TRBV5-5	CASSFGLSGGLSYTF
TRBV5-1	CASSLTLFSSYEQYF
TRBV29-1	CSAQDRQDEQYF
TRBV7-8	CASSSGGQLNTEAFF
TRBV2	CASSESGTGNQPQHF
TRBV7-2	CASSPPGQGDYGYTF
TRBV2	CASSPTSGATYEQYF
TRBV7-9	CASSWDFEGYTF
TRBV5-1	CASSLAGTGGDTQYF
TRBV4-3	CASSRGTSGGAQETQYF
TRBV30	CAWTRSSNQPQHF
TRBV5-1	CASSLGQGNEKLFF
TRBV5-4	CASSTAPGLNNEQFF
TRBV7-6	CASSSRQETQYF
TRBV7-2	CASSPHPQLAGSYEQYF
TRBV10-3	CAIRGEGYEQYF
TRBV18	CASSPRAGDQGNQPQHF
TRBV6-1	CASSKDRQALTSTSGNTIYF
TRBV4-3	CASSQDRAMWNNEQFF
TRBV4-1	CASSQERQVASTDTQYF
TRBV7-9	CASSGGTGLNQPQHF
TRBV4-3	CASSQDHEETQYF
TRBV4-3	CASSQARGNEQFF
TRBV5-6	CASSGGTAYSYEQYF
TRBV28	CASSPGQNYEQYF
TRBV7-9	CASSPGLFRGPSGNTIYF
TRBV5-6	CASSPGQSYEQYF
TRBV19	CASSFLQLQGDDTEAFF
TRBV29-1	CSPRLAGMQFF
TRBV11-2	CASSLQADRPDEAFF
TRBV27	CASSSMQGINQPQHF
TRBV10-3	CAISGTQGQETQYF